This T cell receptor beta chain was found in a study of shared clonotypes between healthy human individuals. The data were produced by immunoSEQ multiplex PCR, yet TCRdb's version contains in-frame clones alone and is incomplete. The table records millions of clones, around nine tenths of them present only once. Germline V CDR1 and CDR2: MGHRA, YSYEKL. V lost 1 base, J lost 10 bases, and 25 bases lay in between. The CDR3 totals 17 residues. This receptor was taken from a man between 18 and 35 years old in good health. The material sequenced was naive CD4+ T cells sorted from blood. The subset here: CD45RA+ positively selected. The rearrangement links TRBV4-1 to TRBJ1-2; no clear D gene. CDR3 nucleotide sequence: TGCGCCAGCAGCCAAGCCGAAGAACTCCCGTGGGTCATGGACTACACCTTC. This gives the protein CASSQAEELPWVMDYTF.